The next 22 T cell receptor beta chains were all read from a single sample in a study of cytomegalovirus exposure and HLA in healthy donors. PCR used 60 Vbeta primers and 13 Jbeta primers. Only in-frame clones appear in the TCRdb table, and some are missing; sequencing was by immunoSEQ multiplex PCR. The sample shows about 88,000 clones, 70% to 75% of them seen only once. Sequenced sample: PBMCs. Receptors originate from a woman under 30 in good health and CMV-seropositive.

CDR3 loop: CASSLAGEGTDTQYF. For the CDR3, the DNA is TGTGCCAGCAGCTTGGCGGGGGAGGGCACAGATACGCAGTATTTT. The J gene is TRBJ2-3, the V gene TRBV7-8, with 7 bases lining up with TRBD2. Germline V gene lookup returns CDR1 SGHVS and CDR2 FQNEAQ. The CDR3 is 15 amino acids. V trimming: 3 bases; J trimming: 1 base; junction bases outside the gene matches: 4.

The chain joins TRBV7-2 to TRBJ1-6, with D unclear. The germline CDR1 and CDR2 sequences are SGHTA and FQGNSA. The V gene lost 2 bases and the J gene lost 7 bases, with 12 bases spanning the gap. The CDR3 contains 15 residues. The CDR3 sequence is CASSLSGQENSPLHF. The DNA for the CDR3 is TGTGCCAGCAGCTTAAGCGGGCAGGAGAATTCACCCCTCCACTTT.

This clone appeared a single time. CDR3 residues: CASSQNTGPGEQYF. The CDR3 region has the DNA TGCGCCAGCAGCCAAAATACAGGGCCGGGCGAGCAGTACTTC. The chain combines TRBV4-3 with TRBJ2-7; D may be TRBD1 (6 bases). The ends were cut back, 2 bases at V and 6 bases at J, with 14 bases in the middle. Germline loops: CDR1 LGHNA, CDR2 YSLEER. The CDR3 is 14 amino acids.

V gene TRBV6-1 combines with J gene TRBJ2-5; weak D call: TRBD1 (5 bases). V lost 8 bases and J 2 bases, leaving 15 bases between the germline ends. Germline V lookup: CDR1 MNHNS, CDR2 SASEGT. CDR3 length: 14 amino acids. CDR3 in amino acids: CASGAGQNQETQYF. CDR3 DNA sequence: TGTGCCAGCGGTGCAGGGCAGAATCAAGAGACCCAGTACTTC.

With respect to this clone: A read error may produce the germline difference seen at one junction end. The gene calls are TRBV4-2 and TRBJ1-1; maybe TRBD1 (6 bases). The CDR3 is 14 residues long. Germline V CDR1 and CDR2: LGHNA, YNFKEQ. DNA for the CDR3: TGTGCCAGCAGACAAGAGGGGGGGGGCACTGAAGCTTTCTTT. This codes for CASRQEGGGTEAFF.

The V call is TRBV19, the J call TRBJ2-5, with 8 bases aligning to TRBD2. With V trimmed by 3 bases and J by 1 base, 7 bases remained unmatched. CDR3 length: 16 residues. CDR1 is LNHDA and CDR2 is SQIVND in the germline V gene (reference sequence). This chain's CDR3 is CASSMGREDLQETQYF. The CDR3 DNA reads TGTGCCAGTAGTATGGGGCGGGAGGACCTCCAAGAGACCCAGTACTTC.

This chain joins TRBV9 and TRBJ2-7, with D perhaps matching TRBD1 (6 bases). Trimming stripped 3 bases from V and 5 bases from J, with 12 bases between. This CDR3 spans 13 amino acids. Germline CDR1 is SGDLS and CDR2 is YYNGEE. Here the CDR3 reads CASSGGTKDEQYF. In nucleotides, the CDR3 is TGTGCCAGCAGCGGGGGGACAAAGGACGAGCAGTACTTC.

This clone was seen a few times. The V call is TRBV29-1, the J call TRBJ2-7; D may be TRBD1 (6 bases). The CDR3 has 11 amino acids. The V end was cut by 4 bases, the J end by 4 bases, with 8 bases between. Germline CDR1 SQVTM, CDR2 ANQGSEA. The CDR3 sequence: CSVAGAYEQYF. CDR3 DNA: TGCAGCGTTGCAGGGGCGTACGAGCAGTACTTC.

This sequence joins TRBV9 and TRBJ2-5; D is ambiguous. The germline V gene encodes CDR1 SGDLS and CDR2 YYNGEE. V lost 0 bases, J lost 5 bases, and 5 bases lay in between. The CDR3 is 12 amino acids. The CDR3 DNA is TGTGCCAGCAGCGTAGAAGAGGAGACCCAGTACTTC. It yields the protein CASSVEEETQYF.

CDR3 in amino acids: CASSSGLAGNTGELFF. The CDR3 DNA reads as TGTGCCAGCAGCTCGGGACTAGCGGGGAACACCGGGGAGCTGTTTTTT. V usage is TRBV11-3 and J usage is TRBJ2-2; 12 bases agree with TRBD2. The CDR3 runs to 16 residues. Germline-derived CDR1 and CDR2 are SGHNT and YENEEA. V dropped 4 bases and J dropped 1; count of bases not matched to a gene: 1.

This rearrangement joins TRBV28 to TRBJ1-5; D unresolved. The CDR3 runs to 16 residues. Germline values: CDR1 MDHEN, CDR2 SYDVKM. Trimming took 6 bases from V and 1 from J, leaving 16 bases between them. The CDR3 protein is CASRPSTRGSNQPQHF. CDR3 coding DNA: TGTGCCAGCAGGCCCTCCACCCGGGGAAGCAATCAGCCCCAGCATTTT. Complete variable domain (other parts from reference TRBV28 and TRBJ1-5): DVKVTQSSRYLVKRTGEKVFLECVQDMDHENMFWYRQDPGLGLRLIYFSYDVKMKEKGDIPEGYSVSREKKERFSLILESASTNQTSMYLCASRPSTRGSNQPQHFGDGTRLSIL.

The V call is TRBV7-2, the J call TRBJ2-3; possible D gene TRBD2, 5 bases. The CDR3 runs to 15 residues. Germline V gene data show CDR1 as SGHTA and CDR2 as FQGNSA. V dropped 4 bases and J dropped 3 bases, with 14 bases sitting between them. The DNA of the CDR3 is TGTGCCAGCAGCTCGTCGACGGGAACGACAGATACGCAGTATTTT. Protein: CASSSSTGTTDTQYF.

The chain has TRBV23-1 and TRBJ1-1; tentative D call: TRBD1 (6 bases). Being an ORF, TRBV23-1 has a function that is uncertain. The length of the CDR3 is 14 residues. Trimming left V 11 bases short and J 1 base short, with 17 bases between. The CDR3 nucleotides read TGCGCCGAACCCAAAATGGGACAGAACACTGAAGCTTTCTTT. The encoded protein is CAEPKMGQNTEAFF.

The V gene is TRBV5-8, the J gene TRBJ2-3; weak D call: TRBD2 (6 bases). Germline CDR1 SGHTS, CDR2 YDEGEE. CDR3 length: 14 residues. The V gene lost 0 bases and the J gene lost 4 bases, with 9 bases spanning the gap. The CDR3 sequence: CASSLAGSPDTQYF. CDR3 DNA: TGTGCCAGCAGCTTGGCCGGGAGCCCAGATACGCAGTATTTT.

The chain couples TRBV6-1 to TRBJ1-3; D ambiguous. In germline, CDR1 is MNHNS, CDR2 SASEGT. The length of the CDR3 is 13 residues. Between the trimmed V and J ends, which lost 6 bases and 0 bases, there was a span of 6 bases. The CDR3 loop reads CASREASGNTIYF. The CDR3 DNA is TGTGCCAGCAGGGAGGCCTCTGGAAACACCATATATTTT.

The chain is built from TRBV4-3 and TRBJ2-1; 7 bases map to TRBD2. CDR1 is LGHNA and CDR2 is YSLEER in the germline V gene. J lost 3 bases, V lost 0 bases, and 8 bases had no gene match. The CDR3 extends over 17 amino acids. The chain's CDR3 is CASSQDWGEGLYNEQFF. DNA for the CDR3: TGCGCCAGCAGCCAAGATTGGGGGGAGGGCCTCTACAATGAGCAGTTCTTC.

This clone came up a few times. Within the sample, other DNA sequences also encode this same CDR3. J is TRBJ2-7 and V is TRBV19; 9 nucleotides line up with TRBD2. Germline V gene lookup returns CDR1 LNHDA and CDR2 SQIVND (reference sequence). The V gene end was trimmed by 3 bases and the J gene end by 4 bases; junction bases not matched to a gene: 1. The CDR3 contains 13 residues. DNA of the CDR3: TGTGCCAGTAGTATTAGCGGGAGTTACGAGCAGTACTTC. As protein: CASSISGSYEQYF.

The V gene is TRBV7-2, the J gene TRBJ2-7; D gene uncertain. Germline CDR1 is SGHTA and CDR2 is FQGNSA. The CDR3 is 11 residues long. With 5 bases removed from V and 1 base from J, the gap between germline ends came to 3 bases. Written as DNA, the CDR3 is TGTGCCAGCAGCCCATCCTACGAGCAGTACTTC. This encodes CASSPSYEQYF. Using reference TRBV7-2 and TRBJ2-7 for the parts outside the CDR3, the full variable domain is GAGVSQSPSNKVTEKGKDVELRCDPISGHTALYWYRQSLGQGLEFLIYFQGNSAPDKSGLPSDRFSAERTGGSVSTLTIQRTQQEDSAVYLCASSPSYEQYFGPGTRLTVT.

The rearrangement joins TRBV28 to TRBJ2-5; D is unclear. The germline CDR1 and CDR2 sequences are MDHEN and SYDVKM. CDR3 length equals 16 residues. The V gene lost 2 bases and the J gene lost 4 bases, with 17 bases spanning the gap. CDR3 amino acids: CASSLSRGIIGETQYF. The CDR3 DNA reads as TGTGCCAGCAGTTTAAGTAGAGGTATTATCGGAGAGACCCAGTACTTC.

In regard to this clone: Within the sample, other DNA sequences also encode this same CDR3. CDR3 sequence (DNA): TGTGCCAGCAGTGATACACCGAACACTGAAGCTTTCTTT. It specifies CASSDTPNTEAFF. The chain has TRBV9 and TRBJ1-1; no definite D call. This CDR3 has 13 amino acids. V was trimmed by 5 bases and J by 1 base, leaving 9 bases between them. Germline V lookup: CDR1 SGDLS, CDR2 YYNGEE.

This clone was seen only a few times. J is TRBJ2-7 and V is TRBV5-1, with 9 bases that match TRBD1. After removal of 4 bases from V and 1 base from J, the junction contained 12 bases not matched to a gene. CDR1 and CDR2 (germline): SGHRS, YFSETQ. The CDR3 loop spans 17 amino acids. The CDR3 DNA reads TGCGCCAGCAGCCTGGGACAGGGATTCTCTCCTTCCTACGAGCAGTACTTC. Its translation is CASSLGQGFSPSYEQYF. The full variable domain, rest sourced from reference TRBV5-1 and TRBJ2-7, is KAGVTQTPRYLIKTRGQQVTLSCSPISGHRSVSWYQQTPGQGLQFLFEYFSETQRNKGNFPGRFSGRQFSNSRSEMNVSTLELGDSALYLCASSLGQGFSPSYEQYFGPGTRLTVT.

This clone came up once. The rearrangement uses TRBV6-6 and TRBJ1-1, with D perhaps matching TRBD1 (6 bases). V was trimmed by 7 bases and J by 3 bases, leaving 12 bases between them. CDR1 is MNHNY and CDR2 is SVGAGI in the germline V gene (reference sequence). The CDR3 covers 13 residues. The DNA of the CDR3 is TGTGCCAGCAAATTAACAGGGTACACTGAAGCTTTCTTT. Its translation: CASKLTGYTEAFF.